This entry lists 8 T cell receptor beta chains sequenced from one sample in a study of TIL therapy for anti-PD-1-resistant metastatic lung cancer. Time point denoted: pre-treatment sample, taken before nivolumab and TIL therapy. Sequencing used immunoSEQ v3. The data were produced by immunoSEQ multiplex PCR, yet TCRdb's version contains in-frame clones alone and is incomplete. The sample consists of approximately 45,000 clones, 70% to 85% of them appearing once. The sample was blood, taken at baseline. The origin of the receptors is a man in his 70s with non-small cell lung cancer.

This clone was seen more than once but under ten times. This chain connects TRBV12-5 to TRBJ1-5; 9 nucleotides line up with TRBD1. From germline, CDR1 is LGHNT and CDR2 FRNRAP. J lost 4 bases, V lost 10 bases, and 2 bases had no gene match. This CDR3 has 12 amino acids. The CDR3 coding sequence is TGTGCTACCGGGACAGGGAATCAGCCCCAGCATTTT. This gives the protein CATGTGNQPQHF.

The chain links TRBV6-1 to TRBJ2-5; D is unresolved. Looked up from germline, CDR1 is MNHNS and CDR2 is SASEGT. The V and J ends lost 1 base and 2 bases respectively, with 8 bases between them. The CDR3 has 14 residues. CDR3 sequence (DNA): TGTGCCAGCAGTGAAGTGGTAGGACAAGAGACCCAGTACTTC. This codes for CASSEVVGQETQYF.

The V gene is TRBV6-6, the J gene TRBJ1-1; D gene uncertain. V was cut by 10 bases and J by 0 bases, with 9 bases left in between. The V gene's germline CDR1 is MNHNY and CDR2 SVGAGI (reference sequence). There are 12 residues in the CDR3. The CDR3 coding sequence is TGTGCCACGGGCCCGGTGAACACTGAAGCTTTCTTT. Protein: CATGPVNTEAFF.

This chain links TRBV19 with TRBJ1-1; no definite D call. Germline V gene lookup returns CDR1 LNHDA and CDR2 SQIVND (reference sequence). The CDR3 length is 11 residues. Deletions cut 7 bases from V and 1 base from J, with 4 bases between. CDR3 sequence: CASIRNTEAFF. For the CDR3, the DNA is TGTGCCAGTATAAGGAACACTGAAGCTTTCTTT.

This chain uses TRBV6-5 with TRBJ1-5; D unclear. V dropped 6 bases and J dropped 2 bases, with 11 bases sitting between them. The CDR3 consists of 14 residues. The germline V gene has CDR1 MNHEY and CDR2 SVGAGI. The CDR3 DNA sequence: TGTGCCAGCAGGCGAACTGGGGGCAATCAGCCCCAGCATTTT. This encodes CASRRTGGNQPQHF.

J is TRBJ2-1 and V is TRBV29-1, with 9 bases lining up with TRBD2. Germline V lookup: CDR1 SQVTM, CDR2 ANQGSEA. After removal of 0 bases from V and 2 bases from J, the junction contained 5 bases not matched to a gene. CDR3 length: 16 amino acids. In DNA, the CDR3 is TGCAGCGTTGAAGATCCGGGACTAGCAGCCTACAATGAGCAGTTCTTC. Protein product: CSVEDPGLAAYNEQFF.

In its sample, this clone was seen once. CDR3 sequence (DNA): TGTGCCAGCAGCGACGCCAAGGGGAATCAGCCCCAGCATTTT. It yields the protein CASSDAKGNQPQHF. The chain joins TRBV9 to TRBJ1-5; D might be TRBD1 (5 bases). In germline, CDR1 is SGDLS, CDR2 YYNGEE. The CDR3 runs 14 residues. V was shortened by 3 bases and J by 4 bases, with 11 bases between the two germline ends. Full variable domain (remainder filled in from reference TRBV9 and TRBJ1-5): DSGVTQTPKHLITATGQRVTLRCSPRSGDLSVYWYQQSLDQGLQFLIQYYNGEERAKGNILERFSAQQFPDLHSELNLSSLELGDSALYFCASSDAKGNQPQHFGDGTRLSIL.

This chain links TRBV7-3 with TRBJ2-2; the D is unclear. V was shortened by 2 bases and J by 3 bases, with 4 bases between the two germline ends. CDR3 length equals 13 residues. Germline CDR1 SGHTA, CDR2 FQGTGA. The DNA of the CDR3 is TGTGCCAGCAGCTTATCAGACACCGGGGAGCTGTTTTTT. Translation gives CASSLSDTGELFF.